This T cell receptor (beta chain) was captured by sequencing in a study of identical twins. Study findings and constraints: A partial confounding effect on zero-insertion analyses could come from invariant MAIT and iNKT cells.

TCRdb itself ran the 5' RACE reads through MiXCR, one entry per CDR3 protein. The table includes roughly 690,000 distinct CDR3 sequences, approximately 6% detected once. With 5 bases removed from V and 1 base from J, the gap between germline ends came to 6 bases. Germline V gene lookup returns CDR1 SGHRS and CDR2 YFSETQ. This CDR3 region has 13 residues. Regarding this clonotype: Its matching antigen is unknown.

The V gene is TRBV5-1, the J gene TRBJ2-2; no clear D. Specimen: naive T cells sorted from blood. The receptor was derived from a man younger than 30 in good health. In nucleotides, the CDR3 is TGCGCCAGCAGACGATTGAACACCGGGGAGCTGTTTTTT. It is translated as CASRRLNTGELFF.